This T cell receptor beta chain was captured in a study of T cells in Graves' hyperthyroidism and ophthalmopathy. RNA transcripts were the template for amplifying TCR beta CDR3 regions. During a first-round RT-PCR of the TCR CDR3, the HTBI primer set was used. TCRdb recomputed calls from the multiplex PCR reads with MiXCR, one row per CDR3 protein. The sample shows approximately 300,000 distinct CDR3 sequences, 15% to 20% of them seen only once. There are a few counts of this clonotype. Antigen specificity is unknown. Trimming pared 4 bases from V and 6 bases from J, leaving 15 bases between. Germline lookup yields CDR1 WNHNN and CDR2 SYGVQD (reference sequence). This CDR3 region has 15 residues. Clinical symptoms, serum thyroxine, TRAb, thyroid ultrasound and orbital computed tomography informed diagnoses. Study-wide results and limits: The blood repertoire included most of the expanded thyroid clonotypes above 0.001.

The sequenced sample consisted of blood. V and J are TRBV10-1 and TRBJ2-2, with unresolved D. This receptor was taken from a woman aged 55-70 years with Graves' ophthalmopathy. CDR3: CASSVGSARPGELFF. The CDR3 nucleotides read TGCGCCAGCAGTGTCGGGTCAGCCCGACCCGGGGAGCTGTTTTTT.